Presented here are 23 T cell receptor beta chains from one specimen sequenced in a study of cytomegalovirus exposure and HLA in healthy donors. 13 Jbeta primers and 60 Vbeta primers were used for the PCR. Using immunoSEQ multiplex PCR, the repertoire was profiled, and TCRdb retains in-frame clones only, with some absent. The table lists some 140,000 clones, 60% to 75% of them singletons, with less than 3.5% in the top ten. Sequenced sample: PBMCs. These receptors were taken from a man in his late teens or twenties in good health and CMV-seronegative.

In the case of this clone: One end of the junction varies from germline; a read error may be responsible. The sample carries other DNA sequences with the same CDR3. The chain couples TRBV7-2 to TRBJ2-7, with D uncertain. This CDR3 is 12 amino acids long. Germline CDR1 is SGHTA and CDR2 is FQGNSA. CDR3 sequence (DNA): TGTGCCAGCAGCTTAGCGCTTCTACGCCCTGTCTTC. It encodes CASSLALLRPVF.

The gene calls are TRBV6-1 and TRBJ2-3, with no clear D. Germline loops: CDR1 MNHNS, CDR2 SASEGT. CDR3 length: 14 residues. The ends were cut back, 1 base at V and 1 base at J, with 6 bases in the middle. For the CDR3, the DNA is TGTGCCAGCAGTGAAGGGGCAGGCACAGATACGCAGTATTTT. It yields the protein CASSEGAGTDTQYF.

This clone showed up just once. CDR3 loop: CASSLKSPGDYGYTF. The CDR3 DNA reads TGTGCCAGCAGTTTAAAGAGTCCCGGTGACTATGGCTACACCTTC. The chain employs TRBV27 and TRBJ1-2; D is unresolved. Germline-derived CDR1 and CDR2 are MNHEY and SMNVEV (reference sequence). This CDR3 is 15 amino acids long. V dropped 2 bases and J dropped 3 bases, with 13 bases sitting between them.

This clone was detected a few times. The CDR3 region is CAWMTVPGGYGYTF. In nucleotides, the CDR3 is TGTGCCTGGATGACAGTTCCGGGGGGCTATGGCTACACCTTC. V and J are TRBV30 and TRBJ1-2; maybe TRBD1 (5 bases). The germline V and J ends were trimmed by 4 bases and 4 bases, with 16 bases remaining between them. Germline loops: CDR1 GTSNPN, CDR2 SVGIG (reference sequence). The CDR3 runs 14 residues.

This clone occurred a few times. V is TRBV5-4 and J is TRBJ1-6; TRBD1 aligns across 7 bases. V dropped 1 base and J dropped 9; count of bases not matched to a gene: 10. Germline loops: CDR1 SGHNT, CDR2 YYREEE (reference sequence). The CDR3 is 16 amino acids. The CDR3 region has the DNA TGTGCCAGCAGCTTGACTTCCAACAGGGGCCGTTCACCCCTCCACTTT. Its translation is CASSLTSNRGRSPLHF.

As to this clone: This could be a read error, since a much larger clone is one nucleotide away. J is TRBJ1-3 and V is TRBV9; 7 bases line up with TRBD1. Germline V CDR1 and CDR2: SGDLS, YYNGEE. CDR3 size: 16 residues. This CDR3 is CASQPGQLSSGNAIYF. CDR3 nucleotide sequence: TGTGCCAGCCAACCGGGACAGCTAAGCTCTGGAAACGCCATATATTTT.

The chain carries TRBV29-1 and TRBJ1-2; perhaps TRBD1 as D (5 bases). The germline CDR1 and CDR2 sequences are SQVTM and ANQGSEA. The ends were cut back, 4 bases at V and 5 bases at J, with 17 bases in the middle. The CDR3 sequence is 14 residues long. The CDR3: CSVVRQGGNYGYTF. As DNA, the CDR3 is TGCAGCGTTGTAAGGCAGGGAGGGAATTATGGCTACACCTTC.

Of note for this clone: The same CDR3 arises from other DNA sequences in this sample as well. This chain's CDR3 is CASSLVGGEQYF. The CDR3, as DNA: TGCGCCAGCAGCTTGGTCGGCGGCGAGCAGTACTTC. The gene calls are TRBV5-1 and TRBJ2-5, with no clear D. The DNA end lines up better with TRBJ2-7; the J call may be wrong. Germline V gives CDR1 SGHRS, CDR2 YFSETQ. The CDR3 contains 12 residues.

The rearrangement links TRBV7-8 to TRBJ1-1; a possible D gene is TRBD1 (6 bases). Germline V gene sequence: CDR1 SGHVS, CDR2 FQNEAQ. The CDR3 length is 14 residues. Trimming took off 5 bases at V and 3 bases at J, with 13 bases between the two ends. CDR3 protein: CASSNRVDDTEAFF. The CDR3 region has the DNA TGTGCCAGCAGCAACAGGGTCGATGACACTGAAGCTTTCTTT.

This chain connects TRBV6-1 to TRBJ2-5; TRBD1 matches at 7 bases. CDR1 and CDR2 from the germline V gene are MNHNS and SASEGT. There are 15 residues in the CDR3. V was pared by 7 bases and J by 1 base, with 9 bases of the junction left unmatched. The CDR3 is CASTRQGDPQETQYF. CDR3 bases: TGTGCCAGCACCCGACAGGGTGACCCCCAAGAGACCCAGTACTTC.

The chain is built from TRBV29-1 and TRBJ2-7, with 8 bases matching TRBD1. The germline CDR1 and CDR2 sequences are SQVTM and ANQGSEA. The CDR3 has 15 residues. Trimming took 2 bases from V and 2 from J; bases not matched to a gene: 8. The CDR3 sequence is CSVEHPTGETYEQYF. DNA for the CDR3: TGCAGCGTTGAACACCCGACAGGGGAGACCTACGAGCAGTACTTC.

This chain uses TRBV2 with TRBJ1-2; D is undetermined. The CDR3 totals 11 residues. Looked up from germline, CDR1 is SNHLY and CDR2 is FYNNEI. The germline V and J ends were trimmed by 7 bases and 8 bases, with 11 bases remaining between them. The CDR3 sequence is CASKYEEGYTF. The CDR3, as DNA: TGTGCCAGCAAGTATGAGGAGGGCTACACCTTC.

V gene TRBV19 combines with J gene TRBJ1-2, with D uncertain. V was shortened by 3 bases and J by 3 bases, with 5 bases between the two germline ends. Germline V CDR1 and CDR2: LNHDA, SQIVND (reference sequence). The CDR3 sequence is 12 residues long. The CDR3 here is CASSIGDYGYTF. Written as DNA, the CDR3 is TGTGCCAGTAGTATCGGGGACTATGGCTACACCTTC.

The chain couples TRBV4-2 to TRBJ1-2, with TRBD1 identical over 7 bases. The CDR3 sequence is 15 residues long. V gave up 0 bases and J gave up 3 bases; unmatched junction bases: 4. In germline, CDR1 is LGHNA, CDR2 YNFKEQ. The CDR3 bases are TGTGCCAGCAGCCAAGATGACAGGGTGGACTATGGCTACACCTTC. Encoded protein: CASSQDDRVDYGYTF.

This clone was counted a few times. This sequence joins TRBV28 and TRBJ2-1; TRBD2 aligns across 12 bases. Germline V gene sequence: CDR1 MDHEN, CDR2 SYDVKM. CDR3 length equals 18 residues. Trimming cost V 2 bases and J 2 bases; bases outside gene matches: 7. CDR3 bases: TGTGCCAGCAGTTTAAGGACTAGCGGGGAACTTCCCTACAATGAGCAGTTCTTC. This translates into CASSLRTSGELPYNEQFF. Full variable domain (remainder filled in from reference TRBV28 and TRBJ2-1): DVKVTQSSRYLVKRTGEKVFLECVQDMDHENMFWYRQDPGLGLRLIYFSYDVKMKEKGDIPEGYSVSREKKERFSLILESASTNQTSMYLCASSLRTSGELPYNEQFFGPGTRLTVL.

The chain carries TRBV5-1 and TRBJ2-1, with 7 bases fitting TRBD2. Germline loops: CDR1 SGHRS, CDR2 YFSETQ. The ends lost 3 bases at V and 2 bases at J; junction bases unmatched: 11. The CDR3 spans 17 residues. CDR3 coding DNA: TGCGCCAGCAGCTCTACGCCAGGGACTACCCCCTACAATGAGCAGTTCTTC. It specifies CASSSTPGTTPYNEQFF.

The chain links TRBV6-5 to TRBJ1-3; D remains ambiguous. The germline gives CDR1 MNHEY, CDR2 SVGAGI. This CDR3 has 13 residues. V was cut by 8 bases and J by 0 bases, with 8 bases left in between. CDR3 sequence reads: CASRPGSGNTIYF. The CDR3 bases are TGTGCCAGCCGGCCGGGCTCTGGAAACACCATATATTTT.

Comments on this clone: This specimen includes other DNA sequences encoding the same CDR3. The rearrangement uses TRBV6-6 and TRBJ1-1; no clear D gene. Germline V gene sequence: CDR1 MNHNY, CDR2 SVGAGI (reference sequence). The CDR3 is 13 residues long. V dropped 2 bases and J dropped 2 bases, with 6 bases sitting between them. The CDR3 sequence: CASSYEVNTEAFF. The CDR3 region has the DNA TGTGCCAGCAGTTACGAGGTTAACACTGAAGCTTTCTTT.

As DNA, the CDR3 is TGTGCCAGCAGCTTAATGGGGACAGATAACACCGGGGAGCTGTTTTTT. Translating it yields CASSLMGTDNTGELFF. This rearrangement joins TRBV7-6 to TRBJ2-2; 7 bases are a match to TRBD1. Germline CDR1 reads SGHVS; CDR2 reads FNYEAQ. There are 16 residues in the CDR3. V was pared by 2 bases and J by 2 bases, with 5 bases of the junction left unmatched.

CDR3 amino acids: CASSQDRSGGRNEQYF. CDR3 nucleotides: TGCGCCAGCAGCCAAGATCGGTCGGGGGGCCGGAACGAGCAGTACTTC. The rearrangement uses TRBV4-3 and TRBJ2-7; perhaps TRBD2 as D (7 bases). Germline values: CDR1 LGHNA, CDR2 YSLEER. Trimming cost V 0 bases and J 5 bases, with 17 bases left between them. This CDR3 has 16 residues.

The genes are TRBV2 and TRBJ2-3; a weak D match, TRBD2 (5 bases). CDR1 and CDR2 (germline): SNHLY, FYNNEI. V lost 2 bases and J 6 bases, leaving 9 bases between the germline ends. The CDR3 is 13 residues long. The CDR3 nucleotides read TGTGCCAGCAGTGAACCGGGAACGGATACGCAGTATTTT. Translated: CASSEPGTDTQYF.

The chain recombines TRBV19 with TRBJ1-5, with TRBD1 as a possible D gene (5 bases). Germline V gene data show CDR1 as LNHDA and CDR2 as SQIVND (reference sequence). This CDR3 contains 17 residues. V was clipped by 8 bases and J by 2 bases, with 22 bases between them. DNA for the CDR3: TGTGCCAGTTTACCACACAAAGGGGAGGGTGGCAATCAGCCCCAGCATTTT. Its translation: CASLPHKGEGGNQPQHF.

The J gene is TRBJ2-3, the V gene TRBV9; D perhaps matches TRBD2 (6 bases). The V end was cut by 3 bases, the J end by 0 bases, with 17 bases between. The V gene's germline CDR1 is SGDLS and CDR2 YYNGEE. The CDR3 contains 17 residues. The CDR3 loop reads CASSAPSPRGSTDTQYF. For the CDR3, the DNA is TGTGCCAGCAGCGCCCCGAGCCCGCGGGGTAGCACAGATACGCAGTATTTT. Based on the CDR3 plus reference TRBV9 and TRBJ2-3, the full variable domain is DSGVTQTPKHLITATGQRVTLRCSPRSGDLSVYWYQQSLDQGLQFLIQYYNGEERAKGNILERFSAQQFPDLHSELNLSSLELGDSALYFCASSAPSPRGSTDTQYFGPGTRLTVL.